This T cell receptor beta chain was observed in a study of T cell responses to AZD1222 COVID-19 vaccine. Findings of the study overall: Donor demographics were predominantly white British with a female majority; clonal diversity may be underestimated. Baseline testing showed seropositivity in only 6 or 7 AZD1222 recipients. Vaccine-related CD4 TCRs covered spike, predominating at 160-218 and 743-854.

Method: immunoSEQ multiplex PCR; TCRdb's copy keeps in-frame clones and lacks some. Here the sample spans 89,000 or so clones, 90% to 95% being singletons. As to this clone: What it recognizes is unknown.

Second-dose intervals of approximately 4 or approximately 12 weeks were pooled. Trimming took 3 bases from V and 5 from J, leaving 16 bases between them. The CDR3 has 15 amino acids. The germline V gene encodes CDR1 SNHLY and CDR2 FYNNEI. This chain links TRBV2 with TRBJ1-2; TRBD1 is a possible D gene (5 bases). The sample was peripheral blood, taken 28 days after the second AZD1222 dose. This receptor was obtained from an adult who received the AZD1222 COVID-19 vaccine. The CDR3 is CASSDRQTGGYGYTF. The CDR3 DNA is TGTGCCAGCAGTGACCGACAGACGGGGGGATATGGCTACACCTTC.